This T cell receptor (beta chain) derives from a study of blood T cell repertoires in COVID-19. Original methodology: Amplifying reference gene primers gave estimates of nucleated cell counts. This table comes from immunoSEQ multiplex PCR, and its TCRdb copy is limited to in-frame clones, with some not included. The V and J calls and clone size come from that table; D and trimming were worked out from the DNA. Among fewer than 200,000 clones, over 75% were seen once, and the ten largest hold 26%. The CDR3 covers 16 residues. The V end was cut by 5 bases, the J end by 1 base, with 14 bases between. CDR1 and CDR2 from the germline V gene are SEHNR and FQNEAQ (reference sequence).

Material: peripheral blood. This chain joins TRBV7-9 and TRBJ2-2, with D possibly being TRBD1 (6 bases). The receptor was isolated from a woman in her sixties or seventies with acute or convalescent COVID-19. The DNA of the CDR3 is TGTGCCAGCAGCAGGGCGACAGGATTGAACACCGGGGAGCTGTTTTTT. It yields the protein CASSRATGLNTGELFF.